These 19 T cell receptor beta chains share one sample of origin, sequenced in a study of Ad26.COV2.S vaccination and SARS-CoV-2 variants (dated by TCRdb to the early 2020s). Libraries came from the immunoSEQ multiplex PCR assay. TCRdb's version of the immuneACCESS table is confined to in-frame rearrangements and falls short of the full clone set. An unresolved V gene accounts for under half of the shortfall where checked; the remainder is of unknown origin. The table for this sample lists about 400,000 clones; around 93% of them were counted only once. Under 2% of the sample is in the top ten clones. Taken with the paper, the label for treatment or condition translates to: about 20 received Ad26.COV2.S at low or high dose, single or two shots; about 5 received placebo; per-sample allocation not given. For vaccine and placebo recipients, the sequenced repertoires came from samples collected on day 63 after the first injection.

This sample comprised peripheral blood, obtained in a trial of Ad26.COV2.S vaccine versus placebo. Receptors were obtained from a person aged 18-65 years who received the Ad26.COV2.S COVID-19 vaccine or a placebo.

In its sample, this clone was seen a few times. The sample contains more than one DNA sequence encoding this CDR3. V is TRBV27 and J is TRBJ2-7, with no clear D. V lost 2 bases and J 4 bases, leaving 3 bases between the germline ends. The CDR3 loop spans 11 amino acids. Germline V lookup: CDR1 MNHEY, CDR2 SMNVEV (reference sequence). In nucleotides, the CDR3 is TGTGCCAGCAGTTTAGGGTACGAGCAGTACTTC. Residues: CASSLGYEQYF.

CDR3 DNA: TGTGCCAGTAGTACCCAGACAGGGGGGGCTGGCTACACCTTC. As protein: CASSTQTGGAGYTF. This chain links TRBV19 with TRBJ1-2, with 9 nucleotides matching TRBD1. After removal of 4 bases from V and 7 bases from J, the junction contained 7 bases not matched to a gene. CDR3 length equals 14 residues. Per the germline V gene, CDR1 is LNHDA and CDR2 is SQIVND (reference sequence).

This clone appeared once. The genes are TRBV6-2 or TRBV6-3 and TRBJ2-7; possibly TRBD2 for D (5 bases). The V and J ends lost 6 bases and 2 bases respectively, with 17 bases between them. CDR3 length: 15 amino acids. The germline CDR1 and CDR2 sequences are MNHEY and SVGEGT. The CDR3 loop reads CASSFLRTQPYEQYF. The CDR3 DNA reads TGTGCCAGCAGCTTCCTCCGGACTCAGCCCTACGAGCAGTACTTC.

The chain joins TRBV9 to TRBJ1-5; TRBD1 might be the D (5 bases). This CDR3 is 14 amino acids long. Between the trimmed V and J ends, which lost 0 bases and 1 base, there was a span of 5 bases. Germline CDR1 and CDR2: SGDLS and YYNGEE. The CDR3 sequence: CASSVGQSNQPQHF. The CDR3 DNA follows: TGTGCCAGCAGCGTAGGACAGAGCAATCAGCCCCAGCATTTT.

CDR3 in amino acids: CASSYSRNWGALNTEAFF. As DNA, the CDR3 is TGTGCCAGCAGTTACTCGAGGAATTGGGGGGCCCTGAACACTGAAGCTTTCTTT. The chain employs TRBV6-2 or TRBV6-3 and TRBJ1-1; TRBD1 is a possible D gene (6 bases). V was shortened by 0 bases and J by 0 bases, with 17 bases between the two germline ends. The CDR3 runs to 18 residues. Per the germline V gene, CDR1 is MNHEY and CDR2 is SVGEGT.

The chain has TRBV6-2 or TRBV6-3 and TRBJ2-3; 8 nucleotides line up with TRBD2. Germline trimming cut 5 bases from V and 6 bases from J; bases unmatched to any gene: 13. The germline CDR1 and CDR2 sequences are MNHEY and SVGEGT. CDR3 length: 16 residues. CDR3 DNA: TGTGCCAGCAGTCCGTTGAGTGCGGGGGGCAGGGATACGCAGTATTTT. Translated: CASSPLSAGGRDTQYF.

The V and J genes are TRBV6-2 or TRBV6-3 and TRBJ2-1; no clear D gene. This CDR3 is 15 amino acids long. Trimming took 1 base from V and 4 from J, leaving 11 bases between them. Germline V gene sequence: CDR1 MNHEY, CDR2 SVGEGT. CDR3 amino acids: CASSYYGEEYNEQFF. CDR3 nucleotide sequence: TGTGCCAGCAGTTACTACGGCGAGGAATACAATGAGCAGTTCTTC.

This clone was seen a single time. The chain employs TRBV6-1 and TRBJ2-1, with 14 bases matching TRBD2. The ends lost 4 bases at V and 4 bases at J; junction bases unmatched: 6. The CDR3 length is 17 residues. Germline values: CDR1 MNHNS, CDR2 SASEGT. In DNA form, the CDR3 reads TGTGCCAGCAGTGTTTGGACTAGCGGGGGGTATTACAATGAGCAGTTCTTC. Amino acids: CASSVWTSGGYYNEQFF.

This sequence joins TRBV6-2 or TRBV6-3 and TRBJ1-2; D remains unclear. V dropped 6 bases and J dropped 6 bases, with 14 bases sitting between them. Germline-derived CDR1 and CDR2 are MNHEY and SVGEGT. The CDR3 is 13 residues long. This chain's CDR3 is CASSPAQFHGYTF. CDR3 sequence (DNA): TGTGCCAGCAGCCCCGCTCAGTTCCATGGCTACACCTTC.

This clone was seen a few times. V and J are TRBV7-2 and TRBJ1-2; TRBD1 matches 9 bases. J was trimmed by 7 bases and V by 7 bases; bases with no gene match: 7. The CDR3 extends over 13 amino acids. The germline CDR1 and CDR2 sequences are SGHTA and FQGNSA. CDR3 nucleotides: TGTGCCAGCACCGAAACACAGGGGGCTGGCTACACCTTC. Translated, it gives CASTETQGAGYTF.

The chain couples TRBV5-1 to TRBJ1-2, with 8 positions matching TRBD1. The V gene's germline CDR1 is SGHRS and CDR2 YFSETQ. The trim removed 3 bases at V and 6 bases at J, leaving 4 bases unmatched. The CDR3 contains 13 residues. CDR3 sequence reads: CASSSNRGDGYTF. The CDR3 coding sequence is TGCGCCAGCAGCTCCAACAGGGGGGATGGCTACACCTTC.

V and J are TRBV6-5 and TRBJ2-7, with TRBD1 matching 8 bases. Trimming cost V 0 bases and J 0 bases; bases outside gene matches: 4. Looked up from germline, CDR1 is MNHEY and CDR2 is SVGAGI. CDR3 size: 16 residues. Here the CDR3 reads CASSYSYRGFSYEQYF. The CDR3 nucleotides read TGTGCCAGCAGTTACTCGTACAGGGGGTTCTCCTACGAGCAGTACTTC.

Only one count was recorded for this clone. The CDR3 region is CASSGTGVDGNTIYF. The CDR3 DNA follows: TGTGCCAGCAGTGGGACAGGCGTCGATGGAAACACCATATATTTT. The V and J genes are TRBV25-1 and TRBJ1-3; 7 bases are a match to TRBD1. Trimming took 4 bases from V and 3 from J; bases not matched to a gene: 6. The CDR3 totals 15 residues. The germline CDR1 and CDR2 sequences are MGHDK and SYGVNS. Based on the CDR3 plus reference TRBV25-1 and TRBJ1-3, the full variable domain is EADIYQTPRYLVIGTGKKITLECSQTMGHDKMYWYQQDPGMELHLIHYSYGVNSTEKGDLSSESTVSRIRTEHFPLTLESARPSHTSQYLCASSGTGVDGNTIYFGEGSWLTVV.

V usage is TRBV13 and J usage is TRBJ1-3; TRBD1 might be the D (5 bases). The CDR3 has 16 residues. Trimming left V 4 bases short and J 8 bases short, with 21 bases between. CDR1 is PRHDT, CDR2 FYEKMQ, per germline (reference sequence). This chain's CDR3 is CASSSVKLWGTDTIYF. The CDR3, as DNA: TGTGCCAGCAGCTCGGTTAAACTTTGGGGGACGGACACCATATATTTT.

CDR3 coding DNA: TGCGCCAGCAGCCAGGAAGCGAACACTGAAGCTTTCTTT. As protein: CASSQEANTEAFF. This chain joins TRBV4-3 and TRBJ1-1; D is undetermined. The V end was cut by 3 bases, the J end by 1 base, with 6 bases between. CDR1 and CDR2 (germline): LGHNA, YSLEER. There are 13 residues in the CDR3.

V gene TRBV12-5 combines with J gene TRBJ1-5, with D possibly TRBD1 on 6 matching bases. Trimming pared 7 bases from V and 3 bases from J, leaving 22 bases between. CDR3 length: 17 amino acids. Germline CDR1 reads LGHNT; CDR2 reads FRNRAP. The CDR3 loop reads CASEADSLFYTNQPQHF. CDR3 coding DNA: TGTGCTAGTGAGGCGGACAGTTTGTTCTATACCAATCAGCCCCAGCATTTT.

V and J are TRBV25-1 and TRBJ2-7; D not resolved. The V gene's germline CDR1 is MGHDK and CDR2 SYGVNS. The CDR3 runs 16 residues. The V and J ends lost 1 base and 2 bases respectively, with 15 bases between them. The CDR3 DNA is TGTGCCAGCAGTGAATTTTGGACGCCAGACGCCTACGAGCAGTACTTC. It specifies CASSEFWTPDAYEQYF.

In regard to this clone: The same CDR3 can be traced to other DNA sequences in this sample. The gene calls are TRBV5-4 and TRBJ1-1; D gene uncertain. The CDR3 has 12 amino acids. Deletions cut 1 base from V and 0 bases from J, with 1 base between. Germline V gene sequence: CDR1 SGHNT, CDR2 YYREEE (reference sequence). This chain's CDR3 is CASSLLNTEAFF. The DNA for the CDR3 is TGTGCCAGCAGCTTGCTGAACACTGAAGCTTTCTTT.

This chain joins TRBV19 and TRBJ1-2; TRBD1 matches 7 bases. Germline V gene sequence: CDR1 LNHDA, CDR2 SQIVND (reference sequence). V shed 4 bases, J shed 6 bases, and the junction held 8 bases outside the gene matches. The CDR3 consists of 14 residues. CDR3: CASSTEGARHGYTF. CDR3 nucleotides: TGTGCCAGTAGTACCGAGGGGGCGAGGCATGGCTACACCTTC.